The 4 T cell receptor beta chains below come from one sample, sequenced in a study of a mutant IDH1 vaccine in newly diagnosed glioma (dated by TCRdb to 2020 to 2023). Library preparation was by the immunoSEQ multiplex PCR assay. This immuneACCESS table, as held by TCRdb, lists in-frame sequences with V and J called but not all clones. Of the missing ones, under half trace to an unresolved V gene in checked studies; the others have no known cause. The sample includes 32,000 or so clones, with about 90% observed a single time. The ten most abundant clones make up under 4% of the sample. This sample's time point label indicates: week 5, during vaccination. Each vaccine dose was 300 ug of a 20-mer mutant IDH1 peptide in Montanide, given subcutaneously with topical imiquimod. No antigen is known for these receptors. The starting material was peripheral blood mononuclear cells (PBMCs), obtained from a glioma patient whose treatment included an IDH1 peptide vaccine. The receptors were gathered from a woman between 40 and 50 years old with glioma. Some clones in this sample may be carry-over from other donors' samples.

The table lists this clone with a count of one. The J gene is TRBJ1-1, the V gene TRBV6-5; no firm D call. Trimming left V 0 bases short and J 2 bases short, with 7 bases between. Germline CDR1 MNHEY, CDR2 SVGAGI. The CDR3 has 14 residues. CDR3 nucleotides: TGTGCCAGCAGTTACTCGGACTTCAACACTGAAGCTTTCTTT. It yields the protein CASSYSDFNTEAFF.

This chain uses TRBV28 with TRBJ2-1; the D gene could be TRBD1 or TRBD2 (5 bases each). Trimming cost V 10 bases and J 0 bases, with 19 bases left between them. The CDR3 contains 16 residues. Germline V gene lookup returns CDR1 MDHEN and CDR2 SYDVKM. CDR3 sequence: CATTQGRMSSYNEQFF. CDR3 coding DNA: TGTGCCACGACCCAGGGACGCATGAGCTCCTACAATGAGCAGTTCTTC.

This clone has a handful of counts. The rearrangement uses TRBV4-3 and TRBJ2-2, with D possibly matching TRBD2 (5 bases). Germline V gene sequence: CDR1 LGHNA, CDR2 YSLEER. V was trimmed by 2 bases and J by 1 base, leaving 14 bases between them. The CDR3 contains 17 residues. CDR3 nucleotide sequence: TGCGCCAGCAGCCAACACGTTCGGGGTGAGAACACCGGGGAGCTGTTTTTT. Amino acids: CASSQHVRGENTGELFF.

This rearrangement joins TRBV7-9 to TRBJ2-7, with no clear D. The V gene's germline CDR1 is SEHNR and CDR2 FQNEAQ (reference sequence). The CDR3 contains 12 residues. V was trimmed by 0 bases and J by 4 bases, leaving 4 bases between them. CDR3 nucleotides: TGTGCCAGCAGCTTAGCCGTGTACGAGCAGTACTTC. Residues: CASSLAVYEQYF.